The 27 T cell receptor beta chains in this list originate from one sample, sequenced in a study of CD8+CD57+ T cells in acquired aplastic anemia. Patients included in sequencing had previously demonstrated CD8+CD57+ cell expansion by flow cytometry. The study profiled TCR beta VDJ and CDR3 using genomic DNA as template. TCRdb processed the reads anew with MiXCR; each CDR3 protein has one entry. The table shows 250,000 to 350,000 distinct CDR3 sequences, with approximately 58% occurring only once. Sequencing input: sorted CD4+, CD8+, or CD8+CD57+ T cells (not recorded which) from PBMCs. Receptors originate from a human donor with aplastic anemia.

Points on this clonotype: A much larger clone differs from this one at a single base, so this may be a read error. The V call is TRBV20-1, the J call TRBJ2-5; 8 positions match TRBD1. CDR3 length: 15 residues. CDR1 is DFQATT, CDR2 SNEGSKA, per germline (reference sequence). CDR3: CSAGDPAGGRETQYF. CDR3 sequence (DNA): TGCAGTGCTGGAGATCCGGCAGGGGGCCGAGAGACCCAGTACTTC.

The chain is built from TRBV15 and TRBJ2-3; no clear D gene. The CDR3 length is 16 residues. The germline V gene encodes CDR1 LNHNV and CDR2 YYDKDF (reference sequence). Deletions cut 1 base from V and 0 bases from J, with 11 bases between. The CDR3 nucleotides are TGTGCCACCAGCAGAGGTCTGATGAAAAGCACAGATACGCAGTATTTT. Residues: CATSRGLMKSTDTQYF. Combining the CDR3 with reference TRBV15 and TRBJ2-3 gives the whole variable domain DAMVIQNPRYQVTQFGKPVTLSCSQTLNHNVMYWYQQKSSQAPKLLFHYYDKDFNNEADTPDNFQSRRPNTSFCFLDIRSPGLGDTAMYLCATSRGLMKSTDTQYFGPGTRLTVL.

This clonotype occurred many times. CDR3 region: CANSGTGGADYGYTF. The CDR3 DNA follows: TGTGCCAACTCCGGGACAGGGGGCGCGGACTATGGCTACACCTTC. This chain connects TRBV10-3 to TRBJ1-2, with 12 bases identical to TRBD1. The length of the CDR3 is 15 residues. Germline CDR1 ENHRY, CDR2 SYGVKD. Trimming cost V 10 bases and J 3 bases; bases outside gene matches: 9.

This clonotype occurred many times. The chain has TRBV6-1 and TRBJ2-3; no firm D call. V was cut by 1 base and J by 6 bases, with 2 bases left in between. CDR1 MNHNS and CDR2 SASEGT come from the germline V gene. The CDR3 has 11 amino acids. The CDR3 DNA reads TGTGCCAGCAGTGAAGTTGATACGCAGTATTTT. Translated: CASSEVDTQYF.

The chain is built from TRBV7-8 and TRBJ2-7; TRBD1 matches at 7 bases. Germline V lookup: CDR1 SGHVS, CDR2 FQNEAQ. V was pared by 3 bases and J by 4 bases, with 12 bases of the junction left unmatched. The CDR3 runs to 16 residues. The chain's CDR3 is CASSFVGDSSLYEQYF. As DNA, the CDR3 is TGTGCCAGCAGCTTTGTGGGGGACAGTTCACTGTACGAGCAGTACTTC.

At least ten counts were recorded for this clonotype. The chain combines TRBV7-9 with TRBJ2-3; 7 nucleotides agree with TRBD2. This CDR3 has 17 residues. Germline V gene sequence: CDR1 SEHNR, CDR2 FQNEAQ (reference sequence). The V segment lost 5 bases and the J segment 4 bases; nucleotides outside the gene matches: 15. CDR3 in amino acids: CASSRGTASGLSDTQYF. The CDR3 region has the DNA TGTGCCAGCAGCAGAGGGACGGCTAGCGGATTATCAGATACGCAGTATTTT.

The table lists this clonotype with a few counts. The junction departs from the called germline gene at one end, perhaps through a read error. This chain's CDR3 is CASSLAGTFAYEQYF. The CDR3 DNA reads as TGTGCCAGCAGCCTAGCCGGGACTTTCGCATACGAGCAGTACTTC. V usage is TRBV7-2 and J usage is TRBJ2-7; possibly TRBD2 for D (6 bases). Germline CDR1 SGHTA, CDR2 FQGNSA. The CDR3 extends over 15 amino acids.

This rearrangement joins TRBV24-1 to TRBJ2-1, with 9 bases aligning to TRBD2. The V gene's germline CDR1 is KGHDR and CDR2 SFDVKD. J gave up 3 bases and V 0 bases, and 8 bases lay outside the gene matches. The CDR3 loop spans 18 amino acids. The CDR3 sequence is CATSDLGGGTSSYNEQFF. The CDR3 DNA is TGTGCCACCAGTGATTTGGGTGGGGGGACTAGCAGCTACAATGAGCAGTTCTTC.

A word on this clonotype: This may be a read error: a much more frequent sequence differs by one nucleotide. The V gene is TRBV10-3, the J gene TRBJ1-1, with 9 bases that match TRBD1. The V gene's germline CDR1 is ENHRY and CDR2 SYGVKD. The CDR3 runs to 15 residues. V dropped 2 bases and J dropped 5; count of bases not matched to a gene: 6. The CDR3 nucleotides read TGTGCCATCAGTGAGGTGGGACAGGGTAAAACTGAAGCTTTCTTT. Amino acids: CAISEVGQGKTEAFF.

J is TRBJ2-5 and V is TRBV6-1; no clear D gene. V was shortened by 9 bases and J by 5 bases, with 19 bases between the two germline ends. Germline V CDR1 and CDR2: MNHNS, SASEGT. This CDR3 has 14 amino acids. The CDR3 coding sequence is TGTGCCAGTAGTACCCTATCGGTCGGGGAGACCCAGTACTTC. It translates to CASSTLSVGETQYF.

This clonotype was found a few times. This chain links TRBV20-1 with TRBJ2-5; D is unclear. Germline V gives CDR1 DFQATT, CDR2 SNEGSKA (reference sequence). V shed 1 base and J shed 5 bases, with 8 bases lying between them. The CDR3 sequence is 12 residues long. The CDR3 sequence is CSARGVGETQYF. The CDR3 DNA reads TGCAGTGCTAGAGGTGTAGGCGAGACCCAGTACTTC.

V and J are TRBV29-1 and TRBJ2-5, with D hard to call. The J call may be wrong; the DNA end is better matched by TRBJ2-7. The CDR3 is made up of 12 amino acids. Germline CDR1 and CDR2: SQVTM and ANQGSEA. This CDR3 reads CSVSDGPYEQYF. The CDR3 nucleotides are TGCAGCGTGTCGGACGGACCCTACGAGCAGTACTTC.

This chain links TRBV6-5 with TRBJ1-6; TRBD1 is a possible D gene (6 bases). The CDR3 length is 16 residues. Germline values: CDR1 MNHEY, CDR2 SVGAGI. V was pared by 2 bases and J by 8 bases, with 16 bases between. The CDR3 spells CASSYRQVGGHSPLHF. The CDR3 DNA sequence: TGTGCCAGCAGTTACAGACAGGTTGGCGGCCATTCACCCCTCCACTTT.

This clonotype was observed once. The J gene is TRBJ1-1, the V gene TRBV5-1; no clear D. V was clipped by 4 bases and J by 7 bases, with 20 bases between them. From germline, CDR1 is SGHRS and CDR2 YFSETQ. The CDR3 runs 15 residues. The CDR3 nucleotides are TGCGCCAGCAGCATTAAATCTAGCGGTGGAAATGAAGCTTTCTTT. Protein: CASSIKSSGGNEAFF.

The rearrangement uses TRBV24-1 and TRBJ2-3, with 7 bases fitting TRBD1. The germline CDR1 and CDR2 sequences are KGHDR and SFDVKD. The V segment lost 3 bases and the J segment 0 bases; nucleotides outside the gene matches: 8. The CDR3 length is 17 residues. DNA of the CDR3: TGTGCCACCAGTGATACGGCGGACAGGAGTAGCACAGATACGCAGTATTTT. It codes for CATSDTADRSSTDTQYF.

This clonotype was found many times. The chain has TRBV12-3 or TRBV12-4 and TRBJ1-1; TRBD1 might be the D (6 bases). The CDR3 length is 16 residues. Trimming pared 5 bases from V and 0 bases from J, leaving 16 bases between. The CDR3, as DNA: TGTGCCAGCAGTGGTGGACAGATAAGTATGAACACTGAAGCTTTCTTT. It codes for CASSGGQISMNTEAFF.

The CDR3 protein is CASSQTRANYGYTF. In nucleotides, the CDR3 is TGTGCCAGCAGCCAAACTAGAGCTAACTATGGCTACACCTTC. This chain joins TRBV7-2 and TRBJ1-2; D unresolved. The germline CDR1 and CDR2 sequences are SGHTA and FQGNSA. The CDR3 spans 14 residues. V was clipped by 5 bases and J by 0 bases, with 10 bases between them.

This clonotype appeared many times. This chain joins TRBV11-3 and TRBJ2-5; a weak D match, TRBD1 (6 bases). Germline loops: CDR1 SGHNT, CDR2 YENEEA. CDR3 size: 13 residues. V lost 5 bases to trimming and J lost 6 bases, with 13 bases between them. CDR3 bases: TGTGCCAGCAGCCTGGTCCAGGGGCAGACCCAGTACTTC. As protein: CASSLVQGQTQYF.

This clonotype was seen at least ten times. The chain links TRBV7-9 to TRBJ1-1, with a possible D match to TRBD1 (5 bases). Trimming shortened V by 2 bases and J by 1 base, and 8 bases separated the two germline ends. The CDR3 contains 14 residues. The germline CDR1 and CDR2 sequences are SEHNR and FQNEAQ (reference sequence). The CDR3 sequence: CASSLQGWNTEAFF. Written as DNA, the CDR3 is TGTGCCAGCAGCTTACAGGGCTGGAACACTGAAGCTTTCTTT.

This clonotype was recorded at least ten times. CDR3 loop: CASSISGTGPLRETQYF. The CDR3 coding sequence is TGTGCCAGCAGCATTAGCGGGACAGGCCCCCTCAGGGAGACCCAGTACTTC. V and J are TRBV7-3 and TRBJ2-5; D may correspond to TRBD1 or TRBD2 (8 bases each). The V end lost 5 bases, the J end lost 5 bases, and 24 bases lay between the germline ends. The CDR3 consists of 17 residues. In germline, CDR1 is SGHTA, CDR2 FQGTGA.

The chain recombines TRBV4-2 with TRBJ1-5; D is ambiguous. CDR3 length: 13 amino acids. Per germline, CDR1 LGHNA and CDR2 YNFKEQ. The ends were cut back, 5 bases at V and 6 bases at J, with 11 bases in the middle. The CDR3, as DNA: TGTGCCAGCAGCTTAGGAAAACTTCAGCCCCAGCATTTT. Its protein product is CASSLGKLQPQHF.

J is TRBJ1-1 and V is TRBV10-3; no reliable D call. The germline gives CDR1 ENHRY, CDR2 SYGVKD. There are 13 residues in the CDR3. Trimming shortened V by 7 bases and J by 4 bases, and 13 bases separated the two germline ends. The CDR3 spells CAITPDGSTEAFF. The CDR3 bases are TGTGCCATCACCCCGGACGGAAGCACTGAAGCTTTCTTT.

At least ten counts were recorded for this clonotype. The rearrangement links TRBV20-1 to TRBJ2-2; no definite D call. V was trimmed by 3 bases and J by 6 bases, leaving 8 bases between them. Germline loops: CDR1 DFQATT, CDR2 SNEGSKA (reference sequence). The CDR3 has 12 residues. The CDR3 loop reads CSASRDSGELFF. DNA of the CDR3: TGCAGTGCTAGTCGTGATTCCGGGGAGCTGTTTTTT.

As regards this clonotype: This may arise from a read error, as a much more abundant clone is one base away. CDR3 sequence reads: CASSEADLPFSGNTIYF. CDR3 coding DNA: TGTGCCAGCAGTGAAGCGGATCTACCCTTCTCTGGAAACACCATATATTTT. The V gene is TRBV6-1, the J gene TRBJ1-3; D gene uncertain. Trimming took 0 bases from V and 0 from J, leaving 12 bases between them. The CDR3 extends over 17 amino acids. Looked up from germline, CDR1 is MNHNS and CDR2 is SASEGT.

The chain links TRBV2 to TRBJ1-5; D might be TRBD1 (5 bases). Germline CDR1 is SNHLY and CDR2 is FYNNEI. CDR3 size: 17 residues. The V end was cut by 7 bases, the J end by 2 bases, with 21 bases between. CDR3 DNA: TGTGCCAGCACTATCACCCCGGCGGGAGGGGGCAATCAGCCCCAGCATTTT. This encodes CASTITPAGGGNQPQHF.

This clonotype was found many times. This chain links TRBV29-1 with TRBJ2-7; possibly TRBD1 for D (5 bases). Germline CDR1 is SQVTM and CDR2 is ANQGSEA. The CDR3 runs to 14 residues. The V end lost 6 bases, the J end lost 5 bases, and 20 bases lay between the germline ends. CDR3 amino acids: CSVRQQNTFDEQYF. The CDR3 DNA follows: TGCAGCGTCCGACAGCAGAATACGTTTGACGAGCAGTACTTC.

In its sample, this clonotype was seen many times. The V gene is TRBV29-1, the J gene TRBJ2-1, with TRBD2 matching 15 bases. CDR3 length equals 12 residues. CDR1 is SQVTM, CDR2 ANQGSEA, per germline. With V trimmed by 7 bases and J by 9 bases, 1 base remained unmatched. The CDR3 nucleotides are TGCAGCGGGGGACTAGCGGGAGGTGAGCAGTTCTTC. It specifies CSGGLAGGEQFF.